These 24 T cell receptor beta chains were all obtained from the same sample, sequenced in a study of T-cell memory formation after mild COVID-19. TCRdb re-derived calls from the 5' RACE reads in MiXCR, one entry per CDR3 protein. The sample includes 400,000 to 500,000 distinct CDR3 sequences, 15% to 20% seen only once; the top ten take about 8.8%. Sequencing input: PBMCs or a T cell subset sorted from them (not recorded which). The receptors were gathered from an adult woman who had mild COVID-19 (a few samples of this study predate the infection). Cell type and time point are not known.

V and J are TRBV7-9 and TRBJ1-2, with D perhaps TRBD1 (6 bases). Germline CDR1 SEHNR, CDR2 FQNEAQ (reference sequence). The CDR3 loop spans 14 amino acids. Trimming cost V 2 bases and J 1 base, with 8 bases left between them. CDR3 sequence reads: CASSLPTGNYGYTF. CDR3 nucleotides: TGTGCCAGCAGCTTACCGACAGGTAACTATGGCTACACCTTC.

This clonotype was seen a few times. V gene TRBV7-9 combines with J gene TRBJ2-7; no firm D call. This CDR3 spans 13 amino acids. Trimming took 4 bases from V and 5 from J, leaving 12 bases between them. The germline V gene encodes CDR1 SEHNR and CDR2 FQNEAQ (reference sequence). The CDR3 spells CASSSDLGHEQYF. The CDR3 DNA sequence: TGTGCCAGCAGCTCGGACCTAGGCCACGAGCAGTACTTC.

The chain is built from TRBV12-3 or TRBV12-4 and TRBJ2-3; 10 nucleotides agree with TRBD2. CDR3 length: 17 amino acids. V lost 5 bases and J lost 3; bases outside the gene matches: 11. As DNA, the CDR3 is TGTGCCAGCAGTCTATACGAGCGGGGGGGCCTGACAGATACGCAGTATTTT. It codes for CASSLYERGGLTDTQYF.

This clonotype was found a few times. The chain is built from TRBV5-1 and TRBJ2-6; 8 positions agree with TRBD2. Germline V gives CDR1 SGHRS, CDR2 YFSETQ. The CDR3 extends over 18 amino acids. The V segment lost 2 bases and the J segment 2 bases; nucleotides outside the gene matches: 9. In DNA form, the CDR3 reads TGCGCCAGCAGCTTTTCTTCGGCGGGAGGCCCTGGGGCCAACGTCCTGACTTTC. Its translation: CASSFSSAGGPGANVLTF.

This rearrangement joins TRBV5-1 to TRBJ2-7, with a weak D call TRBD1 (6 bases). V gave up 0 bases and J gave up 2 bases, with 9 bases separating them. Germline V CDR1 and CDR2: SGHRS, YFSETQ. This CDR3 comprises 14 residues. This CDR3 reads CASSLDRTAYEQYF. CDR3 in DNA: TGCGCCAGCAGCTTGGACAGGACAGCCTACGAGCAGTACTTC.

This clonotype has just a few counts. V is TRBV5-1 and J is TRBJ2-5; D ambiguous. CDR1 SGHRS and CDR2 YFSETQ come from the germline V gene. Trimming took 0 bases from V and 3 from J, leaving 12 bases between them. The CDR3 extends over 15 amino acids. CDR3 in amino acids: CASSLEGLPKETQYF. Written as DNA, the CDR3 is TGCGCCAGCAGCTTGGAGGGCCTTCCGAAAGAGACCCAGTACTTC. Full variable domain (missing parts from reference TRBV5-1 and TRBJ2-5): KAGVTQTPRYLIKTRGQQVTLSCSPISGHRSVSWYQQTPGQGLQFLFEYFSETQRNKGNFPGRFSGRQFSNSRSEMNVSTLELGDSALYLCASSLEGLPKETQYFGPGTRLLVL.

About this clonotype itself: The junction departs from germline at one end; a sequencing error may be responsible. J is TRBJ2-3 and V is TRBV7-9; the match to TRBD2 covers 9 bases. The CDR3 contains 14 residues. CDR1 SEHNR and CDR2 FQNEAQ come from the germline V gene (reference sequence). CDR3 sequence (DNA): TGTGCCAGCAGCCTAGCGGGGCACACAGATACGCAGTATTTT. Translating it yields CASSLAGHTDTQYF.

This rearrangement joins TRBV29-1 to TRBJ2-1; D gene unclear. The germline V gene has CDR1 SQVTM and CDR2 ANQGSEA. The V end lost 5 bases, the J end lost 5 bases, and 10 bases lay between the germline ends. This CDR3 is built from 12 residues. CDR3: CSVLQTHNEQFF. The CDR3 coding sequence is TGCAGCGTTCTTCAGACTCACAATGAGCAGTTCTTC.

The V and J genes are TRBV5-1 and TRBJ2-6; 8 positions match TRBD2. CDR3 length equals 20 residues. The V gene's germline CDR1 is SGHRS and CDR2 YFSETQ. With V trimmed by 4 bases and J by 3 bases, 18 bases remained unmatched. The CDR3 DNA is TGCGCCAGCAGCCCATCCGTTACAGGCGGGGGGATAGGTGGGGCCAACGTCCTGACTTTC. As protein: CASSPSVTGGGIGGANVLTF.

V usage is TRBV24-1 and J usage is TRBJ1-1; 7 bases are shared with TRBD1. Trimming at V came to 3 bases and at J to 4 bases, leaving 7 bases not matched to a gene. Germline V lookup: CDR1 KGHDR, CDR2 SFDVKD. This CDR3 comprises 15 residues. The CDR3 DNA sequence: TGTGCCACCAGTGATCCCGACAGGGAGGGCACTGAAGCTTTCTTT. Translated: CATSDPDREGTEAFF.

The table lists this clonotype with many counts. The V call is TRBV15, the J call TRBJ1-5, with D hard to call. The CDR3 is 15 residues long. Germline loops: CDR1 LNHNV, CDR2 YYDKDF (reference sequence). The V end was cut by 1 base, the J end by 5 bases, with 12 bases between. CDR3 nucleotide sequence: TGTGCCACCAGCAGAGCCCTGGGTGTGGATCAGCCCCAGCATTTT. Encoded protein: CATSRALGVDQPQHF. Full variable domain (missing parts from reference TRBV15 and TRBJ1-5): DAMVIQNPRYQVTQFGKPVTLSCSQTLNHNVMYWYQQKSSQAPKLLFHYYDKDFNNEADTPDNFQSRRPNTSFCFLDIRSPGLGDTAMYLCATSRALGVDQPQHFGDGTRLSIL.

This clonotype has more than one count but fewer than ten. This chain links TRBV20-1 with TRBJ2-7; D may match TRBD1 or TRBD2 (5 bases each). V was shortened by 3 bases and J by 6 bases, with 18 bases between the two germline ends. This CDR3 is 14 amino acids long. Germline V lookup: CDR1 DFQATT, CDR2 SNEGSKA (reference sequence). The CDR3 bases are TGCAGTGCTAGCATGTGGCATGGGACCCTCGAGCAGTACTTC. It codes for CSASMWHGTLEQYF.

This clonotype was seen a few times. The V and J genes are TRBV20-1 and TRBJ2-7; D is tentatively TRBD1 or TRBD2 (5 bases each). V was shortened by 5 bases and J by 0 bases, with 8 bases between the two germline ends. This CDR3 is 12 amino acids long. CDR1 is DFQATT, CDR2 SNEGSKA, per germline (reference sequence). DNA for the CDR3: TGCAGTGCTGGGGGAGCCTCCTACGAGCAGTACTTC. The encoded protein is CSAGGASYEQYF.

V and J are TRBV4-2 and TRBJ1-4; D is perhaps TRBD1 (5 bases). The CDR3 covers 15 residues. Germline V lookup: CDR1 LGHNA, CDR2 YNFKEQ. Trimming cost V 5 bases and J 0 bases, with 10 bases left between them. The CDR3 reads CASSTGDPTNEKLFF. Here the CDR3 DNA reads TGTGCCAGCAGCACGGGGGACCCAACTAATGAAAAACTGTTTTTT.

This clonotype was counted between two and nine times. The chain has TRBV20-1 and TRBJ2-5, with TRBD1 matching 8 bases. The V gene's germline CDR1 is DFQATT and CDR2 SNEGSKA (reference sequence). V gave up 3 bases and J gave up 5 bases; unmatched junction bases: 8. This CDR3 comprises 14 residues. This CDR3 is CSARPDRGWETQYF. DNA for the CDR3: TGCAGTGCTAGGCCCGACAGGGGATGGGAGACCCAGTACTTC.

This clonotype was found a few times. The V and J genes are TRBV12-3 or TRBV12-4 and TRBJ1-1; perhaps TRBD1 as D (6 bases). Trimming cost V 6 bases and J 8 bases, with 13 bases left between them. This CDR3 is 12 amino acids long. The CDR3 here is CASRRRTAEAFF. The CDR3 region has the DNA TGTGCCAGCAGGCGCCGGACAGCCGAAGCTTTCTTT.

The chain recombines TRBV24-1 with TRBJ1-2, with 9 bases aligning to TRBD1. CDR1 and CDR2 (germline): KGHDR, SFDVKD. After removal of 4 bases from V and 4 bases from J, the junction contained 12 bases not matched to a gene. The CDR3 consists of 17 residues. Here the CDR3 DNA reads TGTGCCACCAGTGACCCTCGGACAGGGGAAGAGGCCTATGGCTACACCTTC. This codes for CATSDPRTGEEAYGYTF.

DNA of the CDR3: TGTGCCACCAGCAGAGGGGTGGGGTACACTGAAGCTTTCTTT. This gives the protein CATSRGVGYTEAFF. J is TRBJ1-1 and V is TRBV15; no reliable D call. The CDR3 extends over 14 amino acids. The V end lost 1 base, the J end lost 3 bases, and 9 bases lay between the germline ends. Germline V gene lookup returns CDR1 LNHNV and CDR2 YYDKDF (reference sequence).

V gene TRBV4-2 combines with J gene TRBJ1-1; D gene unclear. Trimming removed 4 bases at V and 1 base at J, with 7 bases between. This CDR3 has 13 amino acids. From germline, CDR1 is LGHNA and CDR2 YNFKEQ. CDR3 in DNA: TGTGCCAGCAGCCCTTCCTCGAACACTGAAGCTTTCTTT. It encodes CASSPSSNTEAFF.

The gene calls are TRBV27 and TRBJ1-6; a weak D match, TRBD1 (6 bases). Germline V gives CDR1 MNHEY, CDR2 SMNVEV (reference sequence). Trimming took off 6 bases at V and 10 bases at J, with 16 bases between the two ends. This CDR3 is built from 14 residues. CDR3 sequence: CASSLGGRGSPLHF. The CDR3 bases are TGTGCCAGCAGCTTAGGGGGGCGCGGATCACCCCTCCACTTT.

This clonotype has a handful of counts. The V gene is TRBV7-3, the J gene TRBJ2-3; 8 bases agree with TRBD2. The CDR3 is made up of 17 amino acids. The germline CDR1 and CDR2 sequences are SGHTA and FQGTGA. Trimming took 2 bases from V and 1 from J; bases not matched to a gene: 8. The CDR3 region has the DNA TGTGCCAGCAGCTTATGGGCTAGCGGGCCGGGCACAGATACGCAGTATTTT. Translating it yields CASSLWASGPGTDTQYF. The variable domain in full, with the rest retrieved from reference TRBV7-3 and TRBJ2-3, is GAGVSQTPSNKVTEKGKYVELRCDPISGHTALYWYRQSLGQGPEFLIYFQGTGAADDSGLPNDRFFAVRPEGSVSTLKIQRTERGDSAVYLCASSLWASGPGTDTQYFGPGTRLTVL.

There are a few counts of this clonotype. The V gene is TRBV27, the J gene TRBJ1-1; D call uncertain. The germline CDR1 and CDR2 sequences are MNHEY and SMNVEV (reference sequence). V dropped 5 bases and J dropped 1 base, with 11 bases sitting between them. This CDR3 contains 14 residues. In DNA form, the CDR3 reads TGTGCCAGCAGTATTCAGGACGGGAACACTGAAGCTTTCTTT. The encoded protein is CASSIQDGNTEAFF.

This chain connects TRBV12-3 or TRBV12-4 to TRBJ2-7; D is perhaps TRBD1 or TRBD2 (6 bases each). This CDR3 region has 14 residues. The ends were cut back, 7 bases at V and 2 bases at J, with 15 bases in the middle. CDR3 loop: CASKGGVLPYEQYF. The CDR3 DNA is TGTGCCAGCAAGGGGGGAGTTCTTCCCTACGAGCAGTACTTC.

This clonotype was found many times. The J gene is TRBJ2-1, the V gene TRBV7-3; 14 bases line up with TRBD2. Losses at the gene ends were 5 bases for V and 9 bases for J; bases not matched to a gene: 6. Germline-derived CDR1 and CDR2 are SGHTA and FQGTGA. The CDR3 runs 15 residues. CDR3 protein: CASSPGLAGVGEQFF. Written as DNA, the CDR3 is TGTGCCAGCAGCCCGGGACTAGCGGGAGTTGGTGAGCAGTTCTTC.